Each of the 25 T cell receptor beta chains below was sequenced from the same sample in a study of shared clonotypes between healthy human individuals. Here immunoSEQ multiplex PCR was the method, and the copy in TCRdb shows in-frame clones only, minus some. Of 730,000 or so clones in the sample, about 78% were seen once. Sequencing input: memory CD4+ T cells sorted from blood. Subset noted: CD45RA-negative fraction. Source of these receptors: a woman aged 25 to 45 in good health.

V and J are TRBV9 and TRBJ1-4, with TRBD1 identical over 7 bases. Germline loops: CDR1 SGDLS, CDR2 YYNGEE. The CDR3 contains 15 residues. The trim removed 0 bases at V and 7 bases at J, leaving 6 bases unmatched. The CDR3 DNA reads TGTGCCAGCAGCGTAGAGGGCAGGGGGGGTGAAAAACTGTTTTTT. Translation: CASSVEGRGGEKLFF.

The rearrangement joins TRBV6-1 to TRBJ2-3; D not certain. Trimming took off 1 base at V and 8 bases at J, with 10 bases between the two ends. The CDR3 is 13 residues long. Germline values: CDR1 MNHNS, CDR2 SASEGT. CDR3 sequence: CASSEGSIATQYF. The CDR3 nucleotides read TGTGCCAGCAGTGAAGGGTCCATTGCTACGCAGTATTTT.

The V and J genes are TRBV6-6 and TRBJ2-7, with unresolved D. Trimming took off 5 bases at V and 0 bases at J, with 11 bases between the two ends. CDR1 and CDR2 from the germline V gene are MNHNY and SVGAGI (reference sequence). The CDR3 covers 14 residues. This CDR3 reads CASSRSGNSYEQYF. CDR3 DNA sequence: TGTGCCAGCAGTCGTAGTGGCAACTCCTACGAGCAGTACTTC.

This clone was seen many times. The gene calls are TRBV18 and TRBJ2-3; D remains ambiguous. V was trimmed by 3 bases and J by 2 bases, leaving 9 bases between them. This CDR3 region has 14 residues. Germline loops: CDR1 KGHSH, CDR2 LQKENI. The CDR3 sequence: CASSPSPTTDTQYF. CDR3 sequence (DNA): TGTGCCAGCTCACCTTCCCCCACCACAGATACGCAGTATTTT.

In nucleotides, the CDR3 is TGTGCCAGCACCCAACCCACTAACCGGGAGCAGTACTTC. Its translation is CASTQPTNREQYF. The rearrangement uses TRBV6-5 and TRBJ2-7; D remains ambiguous. Trimming shortened V by 7 bases and J by 7 bases, and 17 bases separated the two germline ends. Germline V gene sequence: CDR1 MNHEY, CDR2 SVGAGI. CDR3 length: 13 amino acids.

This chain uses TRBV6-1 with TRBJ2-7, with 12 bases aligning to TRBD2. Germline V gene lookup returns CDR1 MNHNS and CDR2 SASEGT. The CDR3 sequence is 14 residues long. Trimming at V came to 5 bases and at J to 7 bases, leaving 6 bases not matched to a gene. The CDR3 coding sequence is TGTGCCAGCAGTCTAGCGGGAGGGAGTGGGGAGCAGTACTTC. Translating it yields CASSLAGGSGEQYF.

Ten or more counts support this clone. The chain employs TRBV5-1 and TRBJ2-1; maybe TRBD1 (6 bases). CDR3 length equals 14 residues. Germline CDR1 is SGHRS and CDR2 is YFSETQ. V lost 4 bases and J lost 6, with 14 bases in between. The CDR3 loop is CASSRQVGGNEQFF. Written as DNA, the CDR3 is TGCGCCAGCAGCCGCCAGGTAGGGGGCAATGAGCAGTTCTTC.

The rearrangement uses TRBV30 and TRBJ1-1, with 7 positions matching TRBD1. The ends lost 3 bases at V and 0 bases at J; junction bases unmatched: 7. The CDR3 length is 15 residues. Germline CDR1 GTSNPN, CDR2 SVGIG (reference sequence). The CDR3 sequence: CAWRGRGEMNTEAFF. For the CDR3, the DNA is TGTGCCTGGAGAGGCAGGGGGGAAATGAACACTGAAGCTTTCTTT.

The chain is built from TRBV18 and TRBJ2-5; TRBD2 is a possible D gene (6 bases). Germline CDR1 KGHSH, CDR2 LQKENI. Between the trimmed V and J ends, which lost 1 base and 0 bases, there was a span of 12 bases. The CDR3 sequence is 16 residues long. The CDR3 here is CASSPLAKRDQETQYF. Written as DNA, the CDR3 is TGTGCCAGCTCACCACTGGCGAAGCGGGACCAAGAGACCCAGTACTTC.

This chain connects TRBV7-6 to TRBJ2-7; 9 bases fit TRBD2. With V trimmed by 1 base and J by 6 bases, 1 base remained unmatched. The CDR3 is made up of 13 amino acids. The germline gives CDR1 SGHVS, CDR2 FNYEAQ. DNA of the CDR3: TGTGCCAGCAGCTTAGGTAGCGGGGGCGAGCAGTACTTC. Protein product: CASSLGSGGEQYF.

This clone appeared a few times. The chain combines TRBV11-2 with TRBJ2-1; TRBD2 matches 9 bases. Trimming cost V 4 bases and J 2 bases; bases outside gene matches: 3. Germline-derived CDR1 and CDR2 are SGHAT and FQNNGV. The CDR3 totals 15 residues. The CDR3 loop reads CASSSLAGPYNEQFF. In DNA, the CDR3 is TGTGCCAGCAGCTCTCTAGCGGGACCCTACAATGAGCAGTTCTTC.

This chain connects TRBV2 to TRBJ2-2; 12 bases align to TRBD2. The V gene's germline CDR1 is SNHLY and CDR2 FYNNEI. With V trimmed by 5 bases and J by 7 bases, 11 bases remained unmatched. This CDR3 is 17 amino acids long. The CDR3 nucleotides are TGTGCCAGCAGTCCCGGTTCTAGCGGGAGGGCCGTCGGGGAGCTGTTTTTT. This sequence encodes CASSPGSSGRAVGELFF.

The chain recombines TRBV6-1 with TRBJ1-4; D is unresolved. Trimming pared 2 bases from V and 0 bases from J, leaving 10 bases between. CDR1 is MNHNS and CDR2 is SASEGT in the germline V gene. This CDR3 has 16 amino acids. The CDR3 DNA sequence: TGTGCCAGCAGTGAATATACGGCAGCAACTAATGAAAAACTGTTTTTT. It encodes CASSEYTAATNEKLFF.

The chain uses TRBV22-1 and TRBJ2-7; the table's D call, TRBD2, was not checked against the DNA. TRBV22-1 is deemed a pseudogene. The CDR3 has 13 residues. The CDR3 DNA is TGTCCTGGGAACCCCGGGGGATTCGGCGAGCAGTACTTC. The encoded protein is CPGNPGGFGEQYF.

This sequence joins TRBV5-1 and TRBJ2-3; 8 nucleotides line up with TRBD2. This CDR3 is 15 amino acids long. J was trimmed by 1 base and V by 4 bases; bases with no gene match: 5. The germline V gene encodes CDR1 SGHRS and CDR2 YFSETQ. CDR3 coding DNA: TGCGCCAGCAGCGCCTCGACTAGCGGCACAGATACGCAGTATTTT. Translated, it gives CASSASTSGTDTQYF.

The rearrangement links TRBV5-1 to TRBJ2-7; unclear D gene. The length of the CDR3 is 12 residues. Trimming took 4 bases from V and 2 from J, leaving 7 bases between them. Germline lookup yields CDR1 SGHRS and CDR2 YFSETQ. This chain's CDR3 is CASSHSAYEQYF. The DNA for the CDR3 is TGCGCCAGCAGCCACTCCGCCTACGAGCAGTACTTC.

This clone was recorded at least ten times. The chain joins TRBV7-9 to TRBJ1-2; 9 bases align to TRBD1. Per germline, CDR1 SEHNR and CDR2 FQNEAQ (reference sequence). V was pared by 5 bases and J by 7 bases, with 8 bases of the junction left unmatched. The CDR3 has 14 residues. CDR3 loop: CASSQDRGLGGYTF. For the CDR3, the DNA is TGTGCCAGCAGCCAGGACAGGGGATTGGGTGGCTACACCTTC. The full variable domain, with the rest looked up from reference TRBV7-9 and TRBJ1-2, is DTGVSQNPRHKITKRGQNVTFRCDPISEHNRLYWYRQTLGQGPEFLTYFQNEAQLEKSRLLSDRFSAERPKGSFSTLEIQRTEQGDSAMYLCASSQDRGLGGYTFGSGTRLTVV.

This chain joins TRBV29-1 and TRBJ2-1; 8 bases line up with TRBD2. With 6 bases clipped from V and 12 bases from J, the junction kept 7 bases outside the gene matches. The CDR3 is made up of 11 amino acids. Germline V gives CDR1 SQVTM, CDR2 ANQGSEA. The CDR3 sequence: CSVSSGTRQFF. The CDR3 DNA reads TGCAGCGTATCATCCGGGACTAGGCAGTTCTTC.

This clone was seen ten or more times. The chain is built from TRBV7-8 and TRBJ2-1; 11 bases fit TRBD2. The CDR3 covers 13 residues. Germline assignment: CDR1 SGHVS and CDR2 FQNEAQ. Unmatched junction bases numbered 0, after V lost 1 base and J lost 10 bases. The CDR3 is CASSLGTSGEQFF. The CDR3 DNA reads TGTGCCAGCAGCTTAGGGACTAGCGGGGAGCAGTTCTTC.

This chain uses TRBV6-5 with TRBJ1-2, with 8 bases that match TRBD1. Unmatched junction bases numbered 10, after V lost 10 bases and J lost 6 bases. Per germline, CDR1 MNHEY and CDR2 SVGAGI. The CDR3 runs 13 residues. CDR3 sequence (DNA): TGTGCCACCGGATACCGACAGGGGAATGGCTACACCTTC. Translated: CATGYRQGNGYTF.

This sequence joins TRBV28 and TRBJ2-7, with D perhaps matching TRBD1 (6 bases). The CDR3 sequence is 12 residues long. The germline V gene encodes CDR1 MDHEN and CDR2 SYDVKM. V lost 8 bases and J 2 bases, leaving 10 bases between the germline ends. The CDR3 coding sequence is TGTGCCAGCGGCTCAGGGGCCTACGAGCAGTACTTC. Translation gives CASGSGAYEQYF.

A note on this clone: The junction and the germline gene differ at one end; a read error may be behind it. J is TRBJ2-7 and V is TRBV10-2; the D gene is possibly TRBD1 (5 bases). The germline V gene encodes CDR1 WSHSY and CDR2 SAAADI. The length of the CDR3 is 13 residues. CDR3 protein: CASCEQGYNEQYF. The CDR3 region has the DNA TGCGCCAGCTGTGAGCAGGGTTACAACGAGCAGTACTTC.

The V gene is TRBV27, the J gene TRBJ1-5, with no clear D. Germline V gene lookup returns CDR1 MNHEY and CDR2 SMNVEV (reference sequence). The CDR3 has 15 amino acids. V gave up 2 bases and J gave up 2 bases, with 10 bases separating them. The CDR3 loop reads CASSLTSIGNQPQHF. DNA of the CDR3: TGTGCCAGCAGTTTAACCAGCATTGGCAATCAGCCCCAGCATTTT.

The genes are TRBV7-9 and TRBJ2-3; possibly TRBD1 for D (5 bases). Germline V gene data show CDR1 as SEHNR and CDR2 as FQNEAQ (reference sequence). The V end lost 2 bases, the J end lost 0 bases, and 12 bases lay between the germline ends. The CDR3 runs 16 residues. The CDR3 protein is CASSLSGHYSTDTQYF. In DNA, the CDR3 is TGTGCCAGCAGCTTATCCGGACACTACAGCACAGATACGCAGTATTTT.

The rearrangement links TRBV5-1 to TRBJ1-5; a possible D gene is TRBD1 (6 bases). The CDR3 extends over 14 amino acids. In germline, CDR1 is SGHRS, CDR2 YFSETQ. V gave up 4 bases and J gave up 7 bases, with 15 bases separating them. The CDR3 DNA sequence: TGCGCCAGCAGCGAACGAGGGGGAAGGCAGCCCCAGCATTTT. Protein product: CASSERGGRQPQHF. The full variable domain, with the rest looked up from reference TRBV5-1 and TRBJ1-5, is KAGVTQTPRYLIKTRGQQVTLSCSPISGHRSVSWYQQTPGQGLQFLFEYFSETQRNKGNFPGRFSGRQFSNSRSEMNVSTLELGDSALYLCASSERGGRQPQHFGDGTRLSIL.